This T cell receptor beta chain was identified during a study of blood T cell repertoires in COVID-19. Study in general: Whether acute or convalescent, the COVID-19 samples came from the United States, Italy and Spain. T cells, B-cell-depleted T cells, or PBMCs supplied cDNA or gDNA.

In germline, CDR1 is GTSNPN, CDR2 SVGIG (reference sequence). The CDR3 runs 14 residues. With 4 bases removed from V and 0 bases from J, the gap between germline ends came to 7 bases. In the source study's methods: Estimation of nucleated cell counts was performed using reference gene primer amplification. The method was immunoSEQ multiplex PCR; TCRdb's version includes in-frame clones alone and lacks a portion of them. V and J calls plus clone size are reproduced from that table; the DNA served to infer D and trimming. The sample carries approximately 140,000 clones, around 87% recorded once. Sequences were obtained from peripheral blood. The V and J genes are TRBV30 and TRBJ2-6, with a weak D call TRBD1 (5 bases). This TCR came from a woman aged 55-70 years with active or convalescent COVID-19. The CDR3 loop is CAWTGRSGANVLTF. DNA for the CDR3: TGTGCCTGGACAGGGCGCTCTGGGGCCAACGTCCTGACTTTC.